The entry below describes one T cell receptor beta chain. What it binds is unknown. The data are from a study of early stage breast cancer tumors. Overall study context: About 70% of the 16 invasive tumors were ER+, PR+ and HER2-. Average read coverage per sample was approximately 9.1-fold. Study-level points and caveats: Chain pairing and CD4, CD8 or FOXP3 expression were not captured.

The germline V gene encodes CDR1 KGHSH and CDR2 LQKENI. The CDR3 has 13 amino acids. V lost 0 bases, J lost 3 bases, and 6 bases lay in between. Sequencing was performed with immunoSEQ multiplex PCR; in TCRdb, only in-frame clones are kept and a portion is missing. This sample has tens of thousands of clones, with approximately 78% found just once. V usage is TRBV18 and J usage is TRBJ2-7, with D unclear. The sample was blood. The receptor comes from a person aged 40 to 50 with breast cancer. The CDR3 is CASSPPTHYEQYF. For the CDR3, the DNA is TGTGCCAGCTCACCACCCACCCACTACGAGCAGTACTTC. Drawing the rest from reference TRBV18 and TRBJ2-7, the complete variable domain is NAGVMQNPRHLVRRRGQEARLRCSPMKGHSHVYWYRQLPEEGLKFMVYLQKENIIDESGMPKERFSAEFPKEGPSILRIQQVVRGDSAAYFCASSPPTHYEQYFGPGTRLTVT.